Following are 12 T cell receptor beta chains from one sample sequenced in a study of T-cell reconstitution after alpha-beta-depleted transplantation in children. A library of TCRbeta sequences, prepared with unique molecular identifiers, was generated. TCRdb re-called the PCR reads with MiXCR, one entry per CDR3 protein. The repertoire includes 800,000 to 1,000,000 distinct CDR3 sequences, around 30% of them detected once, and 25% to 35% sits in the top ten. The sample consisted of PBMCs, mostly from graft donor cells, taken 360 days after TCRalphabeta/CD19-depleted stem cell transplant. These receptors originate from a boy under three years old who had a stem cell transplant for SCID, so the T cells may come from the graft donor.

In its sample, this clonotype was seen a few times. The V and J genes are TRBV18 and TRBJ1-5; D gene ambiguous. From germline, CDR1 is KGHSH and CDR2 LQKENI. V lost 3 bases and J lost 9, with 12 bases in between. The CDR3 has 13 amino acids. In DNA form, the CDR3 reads TGTGCCAGCTCACCCTCGGCAGTCTTGCCCCAGCATTTT. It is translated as CASSPSAVLPQHF.

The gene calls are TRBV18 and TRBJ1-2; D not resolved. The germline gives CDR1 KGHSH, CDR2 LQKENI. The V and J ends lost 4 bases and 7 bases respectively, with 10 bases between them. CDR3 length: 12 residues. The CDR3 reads CASSLLEGGYTF. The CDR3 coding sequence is TGTGCCAGCTCACTACTAGAGGGTGGCTACACCTTC. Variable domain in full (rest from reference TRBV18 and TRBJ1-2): NAGVMQNPRHLVRRRGQEARLRCSPMKGHSHVYWYRQLPEEGLKFMVYLQKENIIDESGMPKERFSAEFPKEGPSILRIQQVVRGDSAAYFCASSLLEGGYTFGSGTRLTVV.

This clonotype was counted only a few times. CDR3 amino acids: CASSPDSPENTGELFF. The CDR3 DNA sequence: TGTGCCAGCAGCCCAGACAGCCCGGAGAACACCGGGGAGCTGTTTTTT. The chain is built from TRBV6-1 and TRBJ2-2; D is possibly TRBD1 (5 bases). CDR1 MNHNS and CDR2 SASEGT come from the germline V gene. CDR3 size: 16 residues. The V and J ends lost 6 bases and 1 base respectively, with 15 bases between them.

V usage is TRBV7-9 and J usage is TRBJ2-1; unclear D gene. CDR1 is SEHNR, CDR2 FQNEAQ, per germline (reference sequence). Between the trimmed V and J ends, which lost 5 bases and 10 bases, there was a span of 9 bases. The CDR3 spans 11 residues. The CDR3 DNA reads TGTGCCAGCAGCCCGCAGATAGAGCAGTTCTTC. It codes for CASSPQIEQFF.

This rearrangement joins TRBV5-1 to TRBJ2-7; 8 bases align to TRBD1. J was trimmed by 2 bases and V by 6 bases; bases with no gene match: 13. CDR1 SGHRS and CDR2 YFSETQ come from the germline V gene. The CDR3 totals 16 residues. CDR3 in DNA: TGCGCCAGCAACCTGGGGGGAACAGGGGGAGCCTACGAGCAGTACTTC. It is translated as CASNLGGTGGAYEQYF.

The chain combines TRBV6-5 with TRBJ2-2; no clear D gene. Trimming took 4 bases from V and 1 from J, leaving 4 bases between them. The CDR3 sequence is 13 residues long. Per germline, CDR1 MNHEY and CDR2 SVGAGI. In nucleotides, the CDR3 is TGTGCCAGCAGTTCTAGGAACACCGGGGAGCTGTTTTTT. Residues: CASSSRNTGELFF.

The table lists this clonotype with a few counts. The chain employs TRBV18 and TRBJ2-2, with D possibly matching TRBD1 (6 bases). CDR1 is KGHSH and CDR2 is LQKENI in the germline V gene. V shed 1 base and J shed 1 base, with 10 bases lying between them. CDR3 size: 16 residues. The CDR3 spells CASSPLSRGNTGELFF. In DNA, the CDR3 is TGTGCCAGCTCACCACTCTCCAGGGGGAACACCGGGGAGCTGTTTTTT.

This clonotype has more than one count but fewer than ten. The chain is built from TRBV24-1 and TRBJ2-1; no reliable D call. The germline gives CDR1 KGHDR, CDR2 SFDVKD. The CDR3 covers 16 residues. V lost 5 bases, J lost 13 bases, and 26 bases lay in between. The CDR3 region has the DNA TGTGCCACCAGTGGAGTGGTTAGCACAGACCCTTTTGGCCAGTTCTTC. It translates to CATSGVVSTDPFGQFF.

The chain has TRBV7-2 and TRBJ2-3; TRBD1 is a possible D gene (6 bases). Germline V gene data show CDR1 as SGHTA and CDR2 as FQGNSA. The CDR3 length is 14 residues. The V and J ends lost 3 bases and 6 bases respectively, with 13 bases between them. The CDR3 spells CASSFSGQRDTQYF. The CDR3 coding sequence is TGTGCCAGCAGCTTTTCCGGACAGCGGGATACGCAGTATTTT.

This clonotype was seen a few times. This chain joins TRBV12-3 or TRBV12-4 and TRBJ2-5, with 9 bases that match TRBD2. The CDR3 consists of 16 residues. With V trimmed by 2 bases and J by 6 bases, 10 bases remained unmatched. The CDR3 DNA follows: TGTGCCAGCAGTTTAAGTGGCGCGGGGGGGCGTCAGACCCAGTACTTC. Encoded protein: CASSLSGAGGRQTQYF.

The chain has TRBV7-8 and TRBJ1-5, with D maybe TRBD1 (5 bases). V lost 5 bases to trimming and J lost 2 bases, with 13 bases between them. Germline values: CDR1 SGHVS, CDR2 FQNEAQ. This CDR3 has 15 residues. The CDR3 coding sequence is TGTGCCAGCAGCCGCCGGGGGGACGGCAATCAGCCCCAGCATTTT. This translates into CASSRRGDGNQPQHF.

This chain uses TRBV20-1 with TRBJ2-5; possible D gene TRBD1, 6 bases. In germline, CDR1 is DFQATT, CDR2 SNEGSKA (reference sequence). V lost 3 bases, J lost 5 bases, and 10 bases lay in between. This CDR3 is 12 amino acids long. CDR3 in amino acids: CSARGTSETQYF. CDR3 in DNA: TGCAGTGCTAGGGGGACATCGGAGACCCAGTACTTC.